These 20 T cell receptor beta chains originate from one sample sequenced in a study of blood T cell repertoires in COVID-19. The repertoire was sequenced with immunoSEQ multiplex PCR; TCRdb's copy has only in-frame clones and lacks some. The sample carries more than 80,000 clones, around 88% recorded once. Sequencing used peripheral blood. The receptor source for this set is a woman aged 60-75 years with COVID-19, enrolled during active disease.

The CDR3 region is CASSLVISGANVLTF. The CDR3 DNA sequence: TGTGCCAGCAGCTTAGTCATCTCTGGGGCCAACGTCCTGACTTTC. V gene TRBV7-8 combines with J gene TRBJ2-6, with unresolved D. The germline V and J ends were trimmed by 1 base and 0 bases, with 4 bases remaining between them. Germline V gene lookup returns CDR1 SGHVS and CDR2 FQNEAQ. The CDR3 has 15 residues.

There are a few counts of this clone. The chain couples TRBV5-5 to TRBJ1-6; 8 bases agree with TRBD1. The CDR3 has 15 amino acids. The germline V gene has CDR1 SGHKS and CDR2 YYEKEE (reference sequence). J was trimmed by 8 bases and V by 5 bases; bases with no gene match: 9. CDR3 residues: CASRLQDRDHSPLHF. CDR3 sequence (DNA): TGTGCCAGCAGGTTGCAGGACAGGGATCATTCACCCCTCCACTTT.

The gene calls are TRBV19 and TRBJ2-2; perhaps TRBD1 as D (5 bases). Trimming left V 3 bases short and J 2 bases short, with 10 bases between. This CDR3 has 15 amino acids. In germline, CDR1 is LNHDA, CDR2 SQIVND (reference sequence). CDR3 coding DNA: TGTGCCAGTAGTATCCGCAGGGTAAACACCGGGGAGCTGTTTTTT. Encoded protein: CASSIRRVNTGELFF.

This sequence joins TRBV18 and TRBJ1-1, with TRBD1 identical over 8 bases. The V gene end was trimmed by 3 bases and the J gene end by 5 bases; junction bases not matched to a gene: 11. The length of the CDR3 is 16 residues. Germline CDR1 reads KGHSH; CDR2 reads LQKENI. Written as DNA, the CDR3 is TGTGCCAGCTCACCTCTGATTGGACAGGGAGAGACTGAAGCTTTCTTT. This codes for CASSPLIGQGETEAFF.

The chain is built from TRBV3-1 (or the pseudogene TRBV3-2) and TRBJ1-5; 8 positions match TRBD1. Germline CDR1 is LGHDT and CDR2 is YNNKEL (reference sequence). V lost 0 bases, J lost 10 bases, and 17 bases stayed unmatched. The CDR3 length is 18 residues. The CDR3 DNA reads TGTGCCAGCAGCCAAGATCGAACCCGTGGACAGGGTACTCGACCCCAGCATTTT. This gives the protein CASSQDRTRGQGTRPQHF.

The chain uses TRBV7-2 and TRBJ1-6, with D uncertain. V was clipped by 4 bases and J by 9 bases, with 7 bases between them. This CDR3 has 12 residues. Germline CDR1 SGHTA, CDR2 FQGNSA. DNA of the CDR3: TGTGCCAGCAGCTCCCTTCCTTCACCCCTCCACTTT. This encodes CASSSLPSPLHF.

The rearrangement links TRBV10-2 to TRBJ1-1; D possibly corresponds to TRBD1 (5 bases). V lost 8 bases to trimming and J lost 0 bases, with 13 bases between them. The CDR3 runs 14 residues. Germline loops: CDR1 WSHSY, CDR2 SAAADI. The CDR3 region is CASGQRRLNTEAFF. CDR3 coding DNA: TGCGCCAGCGGACAAAGACGGTTGAACACTGAAGCTTTCTTT.

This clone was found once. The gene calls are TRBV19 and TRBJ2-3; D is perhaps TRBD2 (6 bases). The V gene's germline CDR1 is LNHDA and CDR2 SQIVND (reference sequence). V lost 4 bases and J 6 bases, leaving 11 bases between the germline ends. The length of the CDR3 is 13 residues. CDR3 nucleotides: TGTGCCAGTAGTAGCGGGGTCAGGGATACGCAGTATTTT. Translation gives CASSSGVRDTQYF. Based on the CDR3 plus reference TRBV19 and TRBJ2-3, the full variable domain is DGGITQSPKYLFRKEGQNVTLSCEQNLNHDAMYWYRQDPGQGLRLIYYSQIVNDFQKGDIAEGYSVSREKKESFPLTVTSAQKNPTAFYLCASSSGVRDTQYFGPGTRLTVL.

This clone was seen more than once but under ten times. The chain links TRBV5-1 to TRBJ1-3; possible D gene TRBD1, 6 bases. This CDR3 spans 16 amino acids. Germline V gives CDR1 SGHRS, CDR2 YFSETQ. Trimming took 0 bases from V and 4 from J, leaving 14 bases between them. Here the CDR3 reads CASSLAGQRTGNTIYF. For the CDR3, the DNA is TGCGCCAGCAGCTTGGCCGGACAGCGCACGGGAAACACCATATATTTT.

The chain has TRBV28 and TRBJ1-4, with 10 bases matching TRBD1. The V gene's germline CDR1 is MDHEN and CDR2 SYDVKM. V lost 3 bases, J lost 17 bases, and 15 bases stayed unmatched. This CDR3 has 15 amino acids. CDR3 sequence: CASSLTGGGPTTHFF. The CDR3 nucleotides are TGTGCCAGCAGTTTGACAGGGGGCGGACCGACTACCCATTTTTTT.

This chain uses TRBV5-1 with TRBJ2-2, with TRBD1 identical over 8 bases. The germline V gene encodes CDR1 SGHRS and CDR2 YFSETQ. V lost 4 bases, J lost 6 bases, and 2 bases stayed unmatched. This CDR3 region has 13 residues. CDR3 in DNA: TGCGCCAGCAGCGAGGGACAGGCCGGGGAGCTGTTTTTT. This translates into CASSEGQAGELFF.

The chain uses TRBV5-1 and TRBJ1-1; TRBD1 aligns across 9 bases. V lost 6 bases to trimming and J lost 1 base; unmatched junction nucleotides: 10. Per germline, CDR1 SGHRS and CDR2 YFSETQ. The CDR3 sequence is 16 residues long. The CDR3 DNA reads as TGCGCCAGCAAACCTCCGGGACAGGGAACGAACACTGAAGCTTTCTTT. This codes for CASKPPGQGTNTEAFF.

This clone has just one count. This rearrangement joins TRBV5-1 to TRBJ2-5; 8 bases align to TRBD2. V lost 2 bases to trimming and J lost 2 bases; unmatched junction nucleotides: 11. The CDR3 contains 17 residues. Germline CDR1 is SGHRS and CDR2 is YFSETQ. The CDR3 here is CASSLGTSGLRQETQYF. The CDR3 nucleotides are TGCGCCAGCAGCTTAGGGACTAGTGGTCTCCGACAAGAGACCCAGTACTTC.

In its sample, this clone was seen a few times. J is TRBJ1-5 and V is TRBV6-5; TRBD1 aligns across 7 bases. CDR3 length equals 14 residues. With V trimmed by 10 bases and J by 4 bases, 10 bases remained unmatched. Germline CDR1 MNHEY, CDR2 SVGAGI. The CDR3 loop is CATRQGWGNQPQHF. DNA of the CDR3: TGTGCCACACGACAGGGCTGGGGGAATCAGCCCCAGCATTTT.

For the CDR3, the DNA is TGTGCCAGCAGTTACACCAGAAGCTCCTACGAGCAGTACTTC. Protein sequence: CASSYTRSSYEQYF. The chain uses TRBV6-2 or TRBV6-3 and TRBJ2-7; D not resolved. Trimming took off 2 bases at V and 0 bases at J, with 8 bases between the two ends. Germline V gives CDR1 MNHEY, CDR2 SVGEGT. This CDR3 comprises 14 residues.

For the CDR3, the DNA is TGTGCCAGCTCACCCGAGACAGGGTCGGATGGCTACACCTTC. Amino acids: CASSPETGSDGYTF. V is TRBV18 and J is TRBJ1-2; 7 bases align to TRBD1. Germline assignment: CDR1 KGHSH and CDR2 LQKENI. Trimming cost V 3 bases and J 6 bases; bases outside gene matches: 7. The CDR3 sequence is 14 residues long.

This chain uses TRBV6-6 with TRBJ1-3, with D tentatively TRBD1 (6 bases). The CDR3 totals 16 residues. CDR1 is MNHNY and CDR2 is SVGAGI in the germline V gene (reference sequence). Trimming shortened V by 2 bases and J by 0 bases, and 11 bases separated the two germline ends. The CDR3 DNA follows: TGTGCCAGCAGTTACCCCGGACAGAACTCTGGAAACACCATATATTTT. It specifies CASSYPGQNSGNTIYF.

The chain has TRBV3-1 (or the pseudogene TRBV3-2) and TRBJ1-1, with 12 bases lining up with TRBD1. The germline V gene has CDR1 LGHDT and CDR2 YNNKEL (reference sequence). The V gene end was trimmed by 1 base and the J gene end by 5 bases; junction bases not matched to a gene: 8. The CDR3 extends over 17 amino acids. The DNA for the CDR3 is TGTGCCAGCAGCCAAGTCGTCGGGGACAGGGGGCTTACTGAAGCTTTCTTT. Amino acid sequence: CASSQVVGDRGLTEAFF.

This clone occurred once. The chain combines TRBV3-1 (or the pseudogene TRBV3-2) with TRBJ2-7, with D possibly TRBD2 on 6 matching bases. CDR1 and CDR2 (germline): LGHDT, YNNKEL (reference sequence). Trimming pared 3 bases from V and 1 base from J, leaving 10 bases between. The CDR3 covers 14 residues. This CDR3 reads CASSQRELSYEQYF. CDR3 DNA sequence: TGTGCCAGCAGCCAGCGGGAACTTTCCTACGAGCAGTACTTC.

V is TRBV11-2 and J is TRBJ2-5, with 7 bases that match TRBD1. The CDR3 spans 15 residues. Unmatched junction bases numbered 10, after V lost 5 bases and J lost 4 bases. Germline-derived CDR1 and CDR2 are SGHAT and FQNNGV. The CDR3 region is CASSLPRAGGETQYF. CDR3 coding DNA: TGTGCCAGCAGCCTACCTAGGGCAGGGGGAGAGACCCAGTACTTC.